The sequence of this T cell receptor (beta chain) was determined in a study of T cell responses to AZD1222 COVID-19 vaccine (dated by TCRdb to the early 2020s). Background for the entire study: AZD1222 recipients whose second dose came at about 4 weeks and those whose second dose came at about 12 weeks were combined into one group, since spike-specific TCR depth and breadth did not differ between the two schedules. A total of approximately 240 trial participants underwent TCR sequencing, of whom around 200 received two doses of AZD1222 and some 25 received two doses of the MenACWY control vaccine. Enrollment into the trials was organized by age into subgroups of 18-55, 56-69 and 70-plus years, and those subgroups contained around 150, 28 and 57 TCR-sequenced participants, respectively.

The CDR3 regions of human TCRbeta chains were subjected to immunosequencing. In the source study's methods: Repertoire TCRs were matched against a reference library of SARS-CoV-2-specific TCRs generated with the MIRA antigen-specificity platform. Breadth meant the fraction of unique TCRs that were SARS-CoV-2-associated, whereas depth meant the fraction of total T cells that were SARS-CoV-2-associated. Each spike-specific TCR was assigned to its reactive spike region and to a CD4 or CD8 class using the MIRA data. Log10-transformed breadth and depth values were compared by one-way ANOVA with Sidak's multiple comparisons tests. This is the immuneACCESS table as TCRdb keeps it, with only in-frame sequences that have V and J called. A part of the clones is gone; compared with another copy, unresolved V genes explain less than half, and the rest is unexplained. The V and J calls and clone size come from that table; D and trimming were worked out from the DNA. This sample holds about 110,000 clones; 86% were observed only once. The top ten hold approximately 3.3% of the sample.

Study-wide findings and limitations: Because no day 14 peak-response samples were available, the repertoires could be characterized only after the peak T cell response. CD4 TCRs associated with the vaccine covered the entire spike protein, and the dominant responses were in regions 160-218 and 743-854. Nearly half of unique spike-specific TCRs reportedly recognized epitopes outside regions mutated in the B.1.351 and B.1.1.7 variants. Conclusions about previously exposed vaccinees are limited, since just six AZD1222 recipients were seropositive for SARS-CoV-2 at baseline. After two AZD1222 doses, spike-specific TCR breadth and depth were significantly higher than at day 0 and than in MenACWY recipients. The 56-69-year group was small, and its depth increase did not reach significance, likely because of low power. Most participants were white British and females outnumbered males, and the authors suggested that clonal diversity may have been underestimated.

From a lookup of the germline V gene (reference sequence), CDR1 and CDR2 are MNHNY and SVGAGI. The CDR3 sequence holds 15 residues, the cysteine and phenylalanine included. Just the 45-base CDR3 DNA is kept, in frame starting at base 1. Trimming takes 5 bases from V and 2 bases from J, and the germline ends sit 15 bases apart. The time point label, as the study defines it: baseline before first vaccination. Vaccinee samples were obtained from the UK trials COV001 and COV002, which included a single-blind randomized controlled phase 2/3 trial of AZD1222 (ChAdOx1 nCoV-19) in healthy adults. Trial participant PBMC samples were collected at day 0 and day 28 after the second dose for TCRbeta chain sequencing. Regarding this clone: Its binding antigen is unknown. Qualities for individual bases were not recorded, and no much larger clone is one base off.

The sequence links TRBV6-6 to TRBJ2-5; possibly the D gene is TRBD1, per 6 matching bases. Material: peripheral blood, obtained on day 0 of AZD1222 vaccination. This TCR came from an adult in good health. In nucleotide form, the sequence is TGTGCCAGCAGTAGCCAGGGGCAGGCTCAAGAGACCCAGTACTTC. Translated, this gives CASSSQGQAQETQYF.